The clone carrying this T cell receptor (beta chain) was picked up a small number of times. Its specificity is unknown. With 5 bases clipped from V and 4 bases from J, the junction kept 6 bases outside the gene matches. CDR1 and CDR2 (germline): ENHRY, SYGVKD. This CDR3 comprises 14 residues. This record comes from a study of cytomegalovirus exposure and HLA in healthy donors. Study-level findings and limits: By HLA locus, TCR association rates varied in a later analysis, with DRB1 showing the most and HLA-C the fewest. Using the classifier, cytomegalovirus status was reportedly diagnosed with high specificity and sensitivity. Earlier results showed most TCR beta V segments being productive about 87% or about 30% of the time. TRBV6-2, TRBV6-3 and some other V segments were excluded as indistinguishable.

Both 60 Vbeta primers and 13 Jbeta primers went into the PCR. Generated by immunoSEQ multiplex PCR, the TCRdb table keeps only in-frame clones and is missing some. The sample shows over 90,000 clones, around 76% of them seen only once. The sample was PBMCs. This clonotype originated in a young woman in good health and CMV-seropositive. The genes are TRBV10-3 and TRBJ2-7; 9 bases fit TRBD1. The CDR3 bases are TGTGCCATCAGTCCGGGACAGGGTTTATACGAGCAGTACTTC. Translating it yields CAISPGQGLYEQYF.